Presented here are 4 T cell receptor beta chains from one specimen sequenced in a study of T cell responses to AZD1222 COVID-19 vaccine. Profiled with immunoSEQ multiplex PCR; TCRdb holds only in-frame clones, not every one. Counted here are a few hundred thousand clones, just over 90% occurring once; the ten biggest clones make up less than 0.6%. The sample consisted of peripheral blood, taken on day 0 of AZD1222 vaccination. The receptors come from an adult in good health.

The chain combines TRBV6-6 with TRBJ2-3, with D perhaps assigned TRBD1 or TRBD2 (5 bases each). CDR1 and CDR2 (germline): MNHNY, SVGAGI (reference sequence). V lost 3 bases and J lost 6, with 13 bases in between. The CDR3 runs 14 residues. CDR3 protein: CASSYQAGTDTQYF. The CDR3 DNA reads TGTGCCAGCAGTTATCAGGCCGGGACCGATACGCAGTATTTT.

The chain carries TRBV28 and TRBJ1-1, with no clear D. From germline, CDR1 is MDHEN and CDR2 SYDVKM. V lost 2 bases and J 0 bases, leaving 4 bases between the germline ends. This CDR3 has 13 amino acids. CDR3 sequence reads: CASSLAMNTEAFF. CDR3 sequence (DNA): TGTGCCAGCAGTTTAGCGATGAACACTGAAGCTTTCTTT.

V usage is TRBV20-1 and J usage is TRBJ1-2; D is unresolved. The CDR3 runs to 11 residues. V lost 6 bases and J lost 4, with 9 bases in between. Germline loops: CDR1 DFQATT, CDR2 SNEGSKA (reference sequence). Written as DNA, the CDR3 is TGCAGTGCGTTTAATCCCTATGGCTACACCTTC. Protein product: CSAFNPYGYTF.

The chain carries TRBV4-1 and TRBJ2-6; 7 bases align to TRBD1. Germline V gene data show CDR1 as MGHRA and CDR2 as YSYEKL. The CDR3 is 16 amino acids. With V trimmed by 2 bases and J by 3 bases, 4 bases remained unmatched. The CDR3 nucleotides are TGCGCCAGCAGCCAACCGACAGGGAATGGGGCCAACGTCCTGACTTTC. Protein sequence: CASSQPTGNGANVLTF.